The clone carrying this T cell receptor (beta chain) was seen more than once but under ten times. Individual cDNA molecules received unique molecular identifiers during library preparation. MiXCR, applied by TCRdb to the 5' RACE reads, yields one record per CDR3 protein. Of 37,000 or so distinct CDR3 sequences detected, 4.7% appear once; the ten largest clones hold 4.5% to 5.5%. This CDR3 has 15 amino acids. The data were taken from a study of early T cells in non-severe SARS-CoV-2 infection. The sample was whole blood. The TCR originated in an adult who was a healthcare worker with PCR-confirmed SARS-CoV-2 infection or an uninfected control (not recorded which). The chain combines TRBV12-2 with TRBJ2-7. TRBV12-2 is a pseudogene segment. The CDR3 spells CASRKQTSVGYEQYF. DNA for the CDR3: TGTGCAAGTCGCAAGCAAACTTCGGTGGGGTACGAGCAGTACTTC.